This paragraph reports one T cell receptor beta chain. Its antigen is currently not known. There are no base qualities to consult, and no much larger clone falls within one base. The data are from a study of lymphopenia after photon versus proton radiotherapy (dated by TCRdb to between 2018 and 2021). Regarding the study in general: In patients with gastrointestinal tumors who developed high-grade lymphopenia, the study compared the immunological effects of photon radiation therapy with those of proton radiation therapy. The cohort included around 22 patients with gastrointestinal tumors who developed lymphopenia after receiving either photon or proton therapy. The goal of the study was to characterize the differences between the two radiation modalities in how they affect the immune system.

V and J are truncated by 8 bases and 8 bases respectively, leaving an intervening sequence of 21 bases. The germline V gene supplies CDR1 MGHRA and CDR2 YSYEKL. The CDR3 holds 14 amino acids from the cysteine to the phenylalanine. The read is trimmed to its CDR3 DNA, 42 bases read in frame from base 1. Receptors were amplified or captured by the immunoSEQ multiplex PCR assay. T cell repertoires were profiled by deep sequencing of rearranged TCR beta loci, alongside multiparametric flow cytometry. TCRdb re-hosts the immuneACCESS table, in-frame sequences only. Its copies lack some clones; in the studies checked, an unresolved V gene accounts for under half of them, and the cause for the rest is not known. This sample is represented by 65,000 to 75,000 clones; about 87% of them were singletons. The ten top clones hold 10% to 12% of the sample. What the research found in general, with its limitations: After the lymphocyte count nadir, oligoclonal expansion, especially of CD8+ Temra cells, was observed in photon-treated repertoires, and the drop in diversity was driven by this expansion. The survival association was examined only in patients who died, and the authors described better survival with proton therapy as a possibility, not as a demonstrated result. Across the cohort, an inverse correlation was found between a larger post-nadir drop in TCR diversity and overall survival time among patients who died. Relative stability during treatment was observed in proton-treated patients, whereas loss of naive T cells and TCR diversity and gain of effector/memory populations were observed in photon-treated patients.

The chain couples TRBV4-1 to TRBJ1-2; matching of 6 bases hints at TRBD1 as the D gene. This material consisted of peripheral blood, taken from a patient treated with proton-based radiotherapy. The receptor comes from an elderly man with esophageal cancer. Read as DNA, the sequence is TGCGCCAGCCGGACTGGCGGGGGCAATGGGGGCTACACCTTC. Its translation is CASRTGGGNGGYTF.